This record looks at one T cell receptor beta chain sequence and its context. Its target is unknown. The CDR3 sequence is 14 residues long. The V gene's germline CDR1 is SEHNR and CDR2 FQNEAQ (reference sequence). V dropped 6 bases and J dropped 2 bases, with 13 bases sitting between them. This sample is part of a study of T-cell memory formation after mild COVID-19. Constant-segment primers served in 5'RACE that generated TCR alpha and TCR beta cDNA libraries bearing sample barcodes and UMIs. TCRdb called the 5' RACE reads again in MiXCR, with one record for every CDR3 protein. This table holds about 88,000 distinct CDR3 sequences, approximately 25% found once. Study-level findings and limits: Some clones that responded were present in memory (sampled pre-infection), which suggests cross-reactive memory joined. Clones contracting day 15 to 85 were balanced CD4/CD8; later expanders leaned CD4+.

The sequence came from a man aged 18 to 35 who had mild COVID-19 (a few samples of this study predate the infection). Cell type and time point are not known. Sequencing was done on a sample of PBMCs or a T cell subset sorted from them (not recorded which). J is TRBJ1-1 and V is TRBV7-9; D uncertain. This CDR3 is CASRAPGPNTEAFF. As DNA, the CDR3 is TGTGCCAGCAGGGCCCCGGGCCCCAACACTGAAGCTTTCTTT.